Described below is a single TCR beta chain sequence and its context. This record comes from a study of blood T cell repertoires in COVID-19. Study-wide background: The United States, Italy and Spain provided the acute and convalescent COVID-19 samples.

Original processing methods: Counts of nucleated cells, estimated from reference gene primer amplification, were obtained. Libraries were prepared by immunoSEQ multiplex PCR; TCRdb keeps only in-frame clonotypes and omits some of them. Clonal size and the V and J genes are those of that table, whereas D and trimming came from the DNA. Among about 75,000 clones listed, about 88% were seen once. V lost 6 bases and J lost 6, with 15 bases in between. This CDR3 has 13 amino acids. In germline, CDR1 is MNHEY, CDR2 SVGEGT. The source material was peripheral blood. V usage is TRBV6-2 or TRBV6-3 and J usage is TRBJ2-7; the D gene is possibly TRBD1 (6 bases). The clonotype originates from a human donor in a cohort sampled during active COVID-19. CDR3: CASSRSTGPEQYF. CDR3 DNA: TGTGCCAGCAGCCGCTCGACAGGTCCCGAGCAGTACTTC.